This T cell receptor beta chain appears in the sequencing data of a study of blood T cell repertoires in COVID-19. Across the study: Samples representing acute and convalescent COVID-19 were sourced from the United States, Italy and Spain. T cells, B-cell-depleted T cells, or PBMCs supplied cDNA or gDNA.

Germline CDR1 is KGHSH and CDR2 is LQKENI. Trimming left V 3 bases short and J 3 bases short, with 11 bases between. This CDR3 is 14 amino acids long. Original data processing: Estimated nucleated cell counts came from reference gene primer amplification. Libraries were prepared by immunoSEQ multiplex PCR; TCRdb keeps only in-frame clonotypes and omits some of them. Clone size and the V and J calls come from that table; the DNA yielded D and trimming. This table holds just over 150,000 clones, less than 90% found once. Sample: peripheral blood. This clonotype was sampled from an older woman with acute or convalescent COVID-19. The rearrangement joins TRBV18 to TRBJ1-2, with D possibly matching TRBD1 (6 bases). CDR3 region: CASSPLEGDYGYTF. CDR3 sequence (DNA): TGTGCCAGCTCACCCCTCGAGGGGGACTATGGCTACACCTTC.